A selection of T cell receptor beta chains follows, all from one sample in a study of identical twins. TCRdb re-called the 5' RACE reads with MiXCR, one entry per CDR3 protein. The sample includes some 790,000 distinct CDR3 sequences, approximately 18% of them seen just once. The same sample was also studied in work on T cells expressing NK-cell markers.

The sequenced sample was PBMCs. The receptors here all came from a woman aged 18-29 years in good health. Both conserved end residues are part of each CDR3. D genes are given only for firm matches. Size tells how often a clone was seen (once, few, many) or the class of an expanded clone, and some rows leave it out.

J | size | D | V | DNA | CDR3
TRBJ2-1 | - | - | TRBV20-1 | TGCAGTGCCTCTGAGGGACCCACAGAGGATGAGCAGTTCTTC | CSASEGPTEDEQFF
TRBJ1-1 | - | - | TRBV12-3/TRBV12-4 | TGTGCCAGCGTGACAGTCGCTGAAGCTTTCTTT | CASVTVAEAFF
TRBJ2-1 | - | TRBD2 | TRBV6-1 | TGTGCCAGCAGTGCCGGACTAGCGGGGATAAACTACAATGAGCAGTTCTTC | CASSAGLAGINYNEQFF
TRBJ2-5 | - | - | TRBV25-1 | TGTGCCAGCAGTGAACGGGGAGGAAAAGAGACCCAGTACTTC | CASSERGGKETQYF
TRBJ2-2 | - | - | TRBV12-3/TRBV12-4 | TGTGCCAGCAGTCCCGGGACGAACAACACCGGGGAGCTGTTTTTT | CASSPGTNNTGELFF
TRBJ1-3 | many | TRBD1 | TRBV6-5 | TGTGCCAGCAGTTACTCACAGGGGGCTTCGGAAGGAAACACCATATATTTT | CASSYSQGASEGNTIYF
TRBJ1-1 | few | TRBD1 | TRBV18 | TGTGCCAGCTCACCTCCCACACACAGGGGATACACTGAAGCTTTCTTT | CASSPPTHRGYTEAFF
TRBJ2-7 | few | - | TRBV9 | TGTGCCAGCAGCGTAGGAATGGGTGGATCCTACGAGCAGTACTTC | CASSVGMGGSYEQYF
TRBJ2-2 | - | - | TRBV15 | TGTGCCACCAGCGCGCAGAACACCGGGGAGCTGTTTTTT | CATSAQNTGELFF
TRBJ1-6 | - | - | TRBV7-3 | TGTGCCAGCAGCAACGGTGGTTCACCCCTCCACTTT | CASSNGGSPLHF
TRBJ2-1 | few | - | TRBV15 | TGTGCCACCAGCCCCAGTGGCAATGAGCAGTTCTTC | CATSPSGNEQFF
TRBJ2-3 | few | - | TRBV20-1 | TGCAGTGCCCCCGATTATACGCAGTATTTT | CSAPDYTQYF
TRBJ2-7 | - | TRBD2 | TRBV6-5 | TGTGCCAGCAGTTACTCGTACAGCACTAGCGGGGTCTACGAGCAGTACTTC | CASSYSYSTSGVYEQYF
TRBJ2-5 | few | - | TRBV20-1 | TGCAGTGCTAGTAACTACAGAAAGCAAGAGACCCAGTACTTC | CSASNYRKQETQYF
TRBJ2-1 | - | - | TRBV4-2 | TGTGCCAGCAGCCACCACCTCACGGGGGACAATGAGCAGTTCTTC | CASSHHLTGDNEQFF
TRBJ2-5 | few | - | TRBV12-3/TRBV12-4 | TGTGCCAGCAGTTTAATAAACCAAGAGACCCAGTACTTC | CASSLINQETQYF
TRBJ2-1 | many | - | TRBV28 | TGTGCCAGCAGATCCGTCGCGAACAGCCTCCACAATGAGCAGTTCTTC | CASRSVANSLHNEQFF
TRBJ2-7 | few | TRBD2 | TRBV2 | TGTGCCAGCAGTTCGGGCGCGGGACTAAGCTCCTACGAGCAGTACTTC | CASSSGAGLSSYEQYF
TRBJ1-2 | many | TRBD1 | TRBV14 | TGTGCCAGCAGTACGGGACAGAATCTTTATGGCTACACCTTC | CASSTGQNLYGYTF
TRBJ2-3 | few | - | TRBV10-3 | TGTGCCATCAGTCCAGGCCCCCTCACAGATACGCAGTATTTT | CAISPGPLTDTQYF
TRBJ2-7 | - | - | TRBV12-3/TRBV12-4 | TGTGCCAGCAGTGCACGGCTGTACGAGCAGTACTTC | CASSARLYEQYF
TRBJ2-4 | - | - | TRBV5-1 | TGCGCCAGCAGCTTGGACGGCAGGGTATCGACCAAAAACATTCAGTACTTC | CASSLDGRVSTKNIQYF
TRBJ2-7 | - | TRBD2 | TRBV20-1 | TGCAGTGCTTGGACTAGCGGGCACTACGAGCAGTACTTC | CSAWTSGHYEQYF
TRBJ1-1 | - | - | TRBV19 | TGTGCCAGTGAGGGGGGGTTCACTGAAGCTTTCTTT | CASEGGFTEAFF
TRBJ2-7 | few | TRBD2 | TRBV20-1 | TGCAGTGCTACCTTACTAGCGGGAGTCTACGAGCAGTACTTC | CSATLLAGVYEQYF
TRBJ2-1 | many | - | TRBV12-3/TRBV12-4 | TGTGCCAGCAGTTTAGGTGCCAGGTCCTACGAGCAGTTCTTC | CASSLGARSYEQFF
TRBJ1-2 | - | - | TRBV6-6 | TGTGCCAGCACAAAGGGCGACTATGGCTACACCTTC | CASTKGDYGYTF
TRBJ2-3 | - | - | TRBV4-3 | TGCGCCAGCAGCCAAGGAACGGCCAGGGCAGATACGCAGTATTTT | CASSQGTARADTQYF
TRBJ2-2 | many | - | TRBV19 | TGTGCCAGTAGTATGTATTCCGGGAACACCGGGGAGCTGTTTTTT | CASSMYSGNTGELFF
TRBJ2-5 | many | - | TRBV6-6 | TGTGCCATCCGGGATACGGTGAGAGAGACCCAGTACTTC | CAIRDTVRETQYF
TRBJ2-7 | many | TRBD2 | TRBV29-1 | TGCAGCGTTGAGATACCAGCGGGAGTGGTAGATTACGAGCAGTACTTC | CSVEIPAGVVDYEQYF
TRBJ1-1 | - | - | TRBV7-9 | TGTGCCAGCAGCTTAGACAGGAACGAAGCTTTCTTT | CASSLDRNEAFF